Listed below are T cell receptor beta chains from one sample, sequenced in a study of post-analysis software for immune sequencing data. In TCRdb, the PCR reads were re-called with MiXCR into one record per CDR3 protein. Here the sample spans around 400,000 distinct CDR3 sequences, about a third being singletons. The sequenced sample consisted of blood. These TCRs come from a girl aged 5-17 years with multiple sclerosis. CDR3s include the opening cysteine and the closing phenylalanine or tryptophan. A D gene is named only where the DNA matches it firmly. A row's size may be missing; if present it is once, few, many or a size class.

D,V,length,J,size,CDR3,DNA
.,TRBV9,18,TRBJ2-6,.,CASSARGRGGSGTNVLTF,TGTGCCAGCAGCGCGAGAGGGCGCGGAGGCTCTGGGACCAACGTCCTGACTTTC
.,TRBV12-3/TRBV12-4,15,TRBJ2-1,few,CASSLSGLGGREQFF,TGTGCCAGCAGTTTAAGTGGACTAGGGGGGAGGGAGCAGTTCTTC
.,TRBV7-3,13,TRBJ2-1,few,CASSLLGVNEQFF,TGTGCCAGCAGCTTATTAGGGGTCAATGAGCAGTTCTTC
TRBD2,TRBV7-3,17,TRBJ2-3,few,CASSPGLAGARTDTQYF,TGTGCCAGCAGCCCTGGACTAGCGGGGGCCCGCACAGATACGCAGTATTTT
.,TRBV7-9,14,TRBJ2-5,few,CASSLDLGVETQYF,TGTGCCAGCAGCTTAGATTTGGGGGTGGAGACCCAGTACTTC
.,TRBV6-5,16,TRBJ1-2,.,CASSYGSGTIAHGYTF,TGTGCCAGCAGTTACGGGTCCGGGACAATAGCTCATGGCTACACCTTC
TRBD1,TRBV6-5,15,TRBJ1-4,.,CASSRGTGRNEKLFF,TGTGCCAGCAGTCGTGGGACAGGGAGAAATGAAAAACTGTTTTTT
.,TRBV5-1,13,TRBJ1-2,.,CASSFPNTYGYTF,TGCGCCAGCAGCTTCCCAAACACCTATGGCTACACCTTC
.,TRBV10-3,15,TRBJ1-1,.,CASRKGSELNTEAFF,TGTGCCAGTAGGAAGGGCAGTGAATTGAACACTGAAGCTTTCTTT
.,TRBV20-1,13,TRBJ1-1,few,CSAGDIMNTEAFF,TGCAGTGCTGGGGACATCATGAACACTGAAGCTTTCTTT
TRBD1,TRBV20-1,14,TRBJ2-7,.,CSALRDRGIYEQYF,TGCAGTGCACTCCGGGACAGGGGGATCTACGAGCAGTACTTC
.,TRBV24-1,13,TRBJ2-2,.,CATSDGNTGELFF,TGTGCCACCAGTGACGGGAACACCGGGGAGCTGTTTTTT
TRBD1,TRBV2,13,TRBJ2-3,once,CASISDREDTQYF,TGTGCCAGCATTTCGGACAGGGAAGATACGCAGTATTTT
.,TRBV9,12,TRBJ2-4,few,CASSPRGYIQYF,TGTGCCAGCAGCCCCCGTGGGTACATTCAGTACTTC
TRBD1,TRBV5-6,16,TRBJ1-5,few,CASSLEGAGPGQPQHF,TGTGCCAGCAGCTTGGAGGGGGCAGGCCCCGGGCAGCCCCAGCATTTT
.,TRBV4-2,13,TRBJ2-7,.,CASSQVPSYEQYF,TGTGCCAGCAGCCAAGTACCCAGTTACGAGCAGTACTTC
.,TRBV5-1,16,TRBJ2-3,few,CASSIGGTTSTDTQYF,TGCGCCAGCAGCATTGGTGGGACCACTAGCACAGATACGCAGTATTTT
.,TRBV27,14,TRBJ1-2,.,CASSLSQGFYGYTF,TGTGCCAGCAGTTTATCCCAGGGGTTCTATGGCTACACCTTC
.,TRBV4-2,15,TRBJ2-3,.,CASSRLSGGADTQYF,TGTGCCAGCAGCCGCTTATCGGGGGGCGCAGATACGCAGTATTTT
TRBD1,TRBV3-1,18,TRBJ2-3,.,CASSQKRRTGEGTDTQYF,TGTGCCAGCAGCCAGAAAAGGCGGACAGGCGAGGGCACAGATACGCAGTATTTT
.,TRBV2,13,TRBJ1-1,few,CASSVLQNTEAFF,TGTGCCAGCAGTGTTCTGCAGAACACTGAAGCTTTCTTT
TRBD1,TRBV6-2/TRBV6-3,13,TRBJ2-4,.,CASSSDRGQRQYF,TGTGCCAGCAGTTCCGACAGGGGGCAGAGGCAGTACTTC
.,TRBV20-1,14,TRBJ2-6,.,CSAQASPGANVLTF,TGCAGTGCTCAGGCAAGCCCTGGGGCCAACGTCCTGACTTTC
.,TRBV11-1,13,TRBJ1-2,.,CASSLVDTFGYTF,TGTGCCAGCAGCTTGGTGGACACATTCGGCTACACCTTC
TRBD1,TRBV20-1,13,TRBJ1-1,.,CSASRDRNTEAFF,TGCAGTGCTAGTCGGGACAGGAACACTGAAGCTTTCTTT
.,TRBV7-9,11,TRBJ2-1,.,CGYSYFNEQFF,TGTGGCTACTCCTACTTCAATGAGCAGTTCTTC
TRBD1,TRBV20-1,14,TRBJ1-4,few,CSARGARGNEKLFF,TGCAGTGCTAGAGGAGCCAGGGGGAATGAAAAACTGTTTTTT
.,TRBV28,15,TRBJ2-7,few,CASSLPFYHTYEQYF,TGTGCCAGCAGTTTACCCTTCTACCATACCTACGAGCAGTACTTC
.,TRBV20-1,11,TRBJ1-2,.,CSAIAARGYTF,TGCAGTGCTATCGCAGCCAGGGGCTACACCTTC
.,TRBV6-2/TRBV6-3,15,TRBJ2-7,.,CASSYQVLRGYEQYF,TGTGCCAGCAGTTATCAGGTTCTGAGGGGTTACGAGCAGTACTTC
.,TRBV21-1,15,TRBJ2-1,few,CASSKRVPTYNEQFF,TGTGCCAGCAGCAAAAGGGTTCCCACGTACAATGAGCAGTTCTTC
.,TRBV3-1,15,TRBJ2-7,.,CASSQDGGDYNEQYF,TGTGCCAGCAGCCAAGACGGGGGAGACTACAATGAGCAGTACTTC
.,TRBV6-5,13,TRBJ1-2,.,CASGYDRNYGCTF,TGTGCCAGCGGATACGACAGGAACTATGGCTGCACCTTC
TRBD1,TRBV7-9,14,TRBJ2-1,.,CASNPGQVYNEQFF,TGTGCCAGCAACCCGGGACAGGTCTACAATGAGCAGTTCTTC